This T cell receptor (beta chain) was captured by sequencing in a study of human T cells and chemical hapten exposure. This clonotype was found many times. TCRdb reprocessed the RACE reads via MiXCR and lists one record per CDR3 protein. This sample has 280,000 or so distinct CDR3 sequences, with approximately 7.5% found just once. Germline CDR1 and CDR2: MNHNS and SASEGT. The CDR3 totals 15 residues. After removal of 4 bases from V and 4 bases from J, the junction contained 7 bases not matched to a gene. Time point of the sample: pre-sensitization, week 0. The treatment denotes: therapeutic diphenylcyclopropenone sensitization with weekly scalp DPC.

Sequencing was performed on whole blood, taken in connection with sensitization to the hapten diphenylcyclopropenone (DPC). This receptor was identified in a man between 18 and 29 years old with alopecia areata. Some clones in this sample may be carry-over from other donors' samples. The chain uses TRBV6-1 and TRBJ2-7; 10 bases line up with TRBD1. For the CDR3, the DNA is TGTGCCAGCAGTGGGCCCGGGACAGGGGCGTACGAGCAGTACTTC. Translating gives CASSGPGTGAYEQYF.